These T cell receptor beta chains were read from a single sample in a study of blood T cell repertoires in COVID-19. The data were produced by immunoSEQ multiplex PCR, yet TCRdb's version contains in-frame clones alone and is incomplete. The data show approximately 210,000 clones, 88% seen once. The sequenced material came from peripheral blood. The receptor set was obtained from a human donor in a cohort sampled during active COVID-19. Each CDR3 is given with its conserved first and last residue. Fields, in order: J gene, V gene, clone size, D gene, CDR3 protein, CDR3 DNA. A D gene is named only where the DNA matches it firmly. Not every row has a clone size; where given, it reads once, few, many or a size class.

j_call: TRBJ2-7; v_call: TRBV18; clone_size: .; d_call: TRBD2; cdr3_aa: CASSPRLAGFSYEQYF; cdr3_nt: TGTGCCAGCTCACCTCGACTAGCGGGATTCTCCTACGAGCAGTACTTC
j_call: TRBJ2-7; v_call: TRBV12-3/TRBV12-4; clone_size: .; d_call: TRBD1; cdr3_aa: CASRQGADEQYF; cdr3_nt: TGTGCCAGCAGACAGGGGGCTGACGAGCAGTACTTC
j_call: TRBJ2-6; v_call: TRBV18; clone_size: .; d_call: TRBD2; cdr3_aa: CASSLPGGGTGANVLTF; cdr3_nt: TGTGCCAGCTCACTGCCGGGAGGGGGAACTGGGGCCAACGTCCTGACTTTC
j_call: TRBJ1-5; v_call: TRBV7-8; clone_size: .; d_call: .; cdr3_aa: CASSLVGIGGSNQPQHF; cdr3_nt: TGTGCCAGCAGCTTAGTTGGGATCGGGGGATCCAATCAGCCCCAGCATTTT
j_call: TRBJ1-2; v_call: TRBV19; clone_size: .; d_call: .; cdr3_aa: CASSIGAYSNYGYTF; cdr3_nt: TGTGCCAGTAGTATAGGCGCGTATTCTAACTATGGCTACACCTTC
j_call: TRBJ2-1; v_call: TRBV11-2; clone_size: few; d_call: TRBD2; cdr3_aa: CASSLDHQAGRVQFF; cdr3_nt: TGTGCCAGCAGCTTAGATCATCAAGCGGGACGGGTGCAGTTCTTC
j_call: TRBJ1-5; v_call: TRBV7-2; clone_size: .; d_call: .; cdr3_aa: CASSPYPGGFLQPQHF; cdr3_nt: TGTGCCAGCAGTCCCTACCCAGGAGGGTTCCTTCAGCCCCAGCATTTT
j_call: TRBJ2-3; v_call: TRBV2; clone_size: .; d_call: TRBD1; cdr3_aa: CASRDREVTDTQYF; cdr3_nt: TGTGCCAGCAGGGACAGGGAGGTCACAGATACGCAGTATTTT
j_call: TRBJ1-6; v_call: TRBV9; clone_size: .; d_call: TRBD1; cdr3_aa: CASSLRQGRDSPLHF; cdr3_nt: TGTGCCAGCAGCCTTCGACAGGGTCGGGATTCACCCCTCCACTTT
j_call: TRBJ2-1; v_call: TRBV2; clone_size: .; d_call: .; cdr3_aa: CASTTRNEQFF; cdr3_nt: TGTGCCAGCACCACGAGGAATGAGCAGTTCTTC
j_call: TRBJ2-3; v_call: TRBV7-9; clone_size: .; d_call: .; cdr3_aa: CASSLREVGTDTQYF; cdr3_nt: TGTGCCAGCAGCTTACGGGAAGTCGGCACAGATACGCAGTATTTT
j_call: TRBJ2-7; v_call: TRBV7-2; clone_size: once; d_call: TRBD2; cdr3_aa: CASSPRTSGGWEQYF; cdr3_nt: TGTGCCAGCAGCCCCCGGACTAGCGGGGGATGGGAGCAGTACTTC
j_call: TRBJ2-7; v_call: TRBV7-8; clone_size: .; d_call: TRBD2; cdr3_aa: CASTIYTGGSGEQYF; cdr3_nt: TGTGCCAGCACCATCTACACGGGAGGGTCTGGGGAGCAGTACTTC
j_call: TRBJ2-4; v_call: TRBV6-5; clone_size: .; d_call: .; cdr3_aa: CASSYSQMAKNIQYF; cdr3_nt: TGTGCCAGCAGTTACTCCCAGATGGCCAAAAACATTCAGTACTTC
j_call: TRBJ2-2; v_call: TRBV5-4; clone_size: .; d_call: TRBD1; cdr3_aa: CASRGGFGELFF; cdr3_nt: TGTGCCAGCCGAGGGGGCTTCGGGGAGCTGTTTTTT